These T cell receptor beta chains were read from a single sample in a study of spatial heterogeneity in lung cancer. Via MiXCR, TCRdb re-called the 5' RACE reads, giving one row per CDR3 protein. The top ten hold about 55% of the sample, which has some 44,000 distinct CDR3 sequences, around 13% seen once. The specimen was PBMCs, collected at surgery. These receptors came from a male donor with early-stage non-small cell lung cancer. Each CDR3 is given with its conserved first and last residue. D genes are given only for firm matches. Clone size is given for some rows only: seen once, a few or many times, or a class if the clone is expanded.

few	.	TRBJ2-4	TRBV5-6	CASSLSGTEEYF	TGTGCCAGCAGCTTATCCGGGACGGAGGAGTACTTC
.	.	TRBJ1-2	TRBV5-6	CASSRDGYGYTF	TGTGCCAGCAGCCGGGACGGCTATGGCTACACCTTC
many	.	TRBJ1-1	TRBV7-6	CASSSGPPSEAFF	TGTGCCAGCAGCTCAGGCCCCCCGTCTGAAGCTTTCTTT
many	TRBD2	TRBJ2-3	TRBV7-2	CASSLTSGAQYF	TGTGCCAGCAGCTTGACTAGCGGGGCGCAGTATTTT
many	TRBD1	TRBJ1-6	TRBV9	CASSPSDRHNSPLHF	TGTGCCAGCAGCCCCTCGGACAGGCATAATTCACCCCTCCACTTT
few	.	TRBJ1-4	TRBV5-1	CASSLSSSGFLEKLFF	TGCGCCAGCAGCTTGAGCTCGAGCGGTTTTCTGGAAAAACTGTTTTTT
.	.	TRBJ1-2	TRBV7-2	CASSTGQDYGYTF	TGTGCCAGCAGCACGGGGCAGGACTATGGCTACACCTTC
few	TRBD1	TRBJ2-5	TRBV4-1	CASSRWGTGGGTQYF	TGCGCCAGCAGTCGCTGGGGGACAGGGGGTGGGACCCAGTACTTC
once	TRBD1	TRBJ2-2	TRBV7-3	CASSSRTGGHTGELFF	TGTGCCAGCAGCTCCCGGACAGGGGGCCACACCGGGGAGCTGTTTTTT
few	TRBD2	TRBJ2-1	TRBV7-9	CASSPRGGAYNEQFF	TGTGCCAGCAGCCCCCGCGGGGGGGCCTACAATGAGCAGTTCTTC
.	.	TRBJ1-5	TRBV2	CASSEFADLPQHF	TGTGCCAGCAGTGAATTCGCCGACCTGCCCCAGCATTTT
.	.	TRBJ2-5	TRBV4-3	CASSHAAGGDGETQYF	TGCGCCAGCAGCCACGCAGCGGGCGGCGATGGGGAGACCCAGTACTTC
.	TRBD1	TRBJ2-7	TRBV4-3	CASSQVGTGPYEQYF	TGCGCCAGCAGCCAAGTAGGGACAGGGCCGTACGAGCAGTACTTC
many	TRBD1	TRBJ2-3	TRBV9	CASSRQGAAITDTQYF	TGTGCCAGCTCCAGGCAGGGGGCCGCTATCACAGATACGCAGTATTTT
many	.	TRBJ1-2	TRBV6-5	CASSPPGKGVGYTF	TGTGCCAGCAGCCCCCCCGGAAAAGGCGTTGGCTACACCTTC
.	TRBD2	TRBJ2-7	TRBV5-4	CASSFGLAGGEQYF	TGTGCCAGCAGCTTCGGACTAGCGGGGGGCGAGCAGTACTTC
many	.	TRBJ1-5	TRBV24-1	CATSDPSRPNPGHQPQHF	TGTGCCACCAGTGATCCTAGCCGCCCGAATCCGGGGCATCAGCCCCAGCATTTT
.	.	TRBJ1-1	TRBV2	CAITKGQLDTEAFF	TGTGCCATCACGAAGGGCCAGCTTGACACTGAAGCTTTCTTT
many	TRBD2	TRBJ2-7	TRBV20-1	CSAPLPLSGSYEQYF	TGCAGTGCTCCGCTACCCCTTAGCGGGAGCTACGAGCAGTACTTC
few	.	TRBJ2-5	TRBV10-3	CAISDEGLNQETQYF	TGTGCCATCAGTGACGAGGGCTTAAACCAAGAGACCCAGTACTTC
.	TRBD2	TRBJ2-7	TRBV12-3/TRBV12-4	CASSSTSGSVYEQYF	TGTGCCAGCAGTTCCACTAGCGGGAGCGTATACGAGCAGTACTTC
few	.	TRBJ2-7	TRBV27	CASSLQGGRTYEQYF	TGTGCCAGCAGTCTCCAGGGAGGACGGACCTACGAGCAGTACTTC
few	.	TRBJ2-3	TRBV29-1	CSVVRGTDTQYF	TGCAGCGTTGTGAGGGGCACAGATACGCAGTATTTT
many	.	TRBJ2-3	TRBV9	CASSVEADTQYF	TGTGCCAGCAGCGTAGAAGCAGATACGCAGTATTTT
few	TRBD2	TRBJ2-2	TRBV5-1	CASSLPGLGVGTGELFF	TGCGCCAGCAGCTTACCGGGACTAGGCGTTGGCACCGGGGAGCTGTTTTTT
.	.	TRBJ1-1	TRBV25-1	CASSELGVTEAFF	TGTGCCAGCAGTGAATTGGGGGTCACTGAAGCTTTCTTT
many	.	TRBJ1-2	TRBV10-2	CASSEPSRARYGYTF	TGCGCCAGCAGTGAGCCGTCCCGGGCCCGTTATGGCTACACCTTC
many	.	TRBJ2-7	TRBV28	CASVGPGASYEQYF	TGTGCCAGCGTAGGGCCGGGCGCCTCCTACGAGCAGTACTTC
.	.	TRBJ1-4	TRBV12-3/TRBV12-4	CASKYPGRFGEKLFF	TGTGCCAGCAAGTACCCAGGACGCTTCGGTGAAAAACTGTTTTTT
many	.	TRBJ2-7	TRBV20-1	CSAGDFSSTSYEQYF	TGCAGTGCTGGGGACTTCTCCTCAACCTCCTACGAGCAGTACTTC
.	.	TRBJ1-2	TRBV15	CATSRDRGPLGYTF	TGTGCCACCAGCAGAGATAGGGGTCCGCTTGGCTACACCTTC